This paragraph covers one T cell receptor beta chain sequence. The sampling schedule covered blood at baseline, cycle 4 day 1, and cycle 7 day 1. The table came from immunoSEQ multiplex PCR; TCRdb's copy has only in-frame clones and leaves some out. This table holds about 65,000 clones, roughly nine tenths found once. These data originate in a study of OX40 agonist ivuxolimab in advanced cancers. About the study: Melanoma, hepatocellular carcinoma, head and neck or renal cell cancer occurred in dose-escalation patients. At just under 85% male, the cohort had a mean age of approximately 60 years, ranging from about 23 to 79.

Germline lookup yields CDR1 SGHDN and CDR2 FVKESK. The ends lost 5 bases at V and 0 bases at J; junction bases unmatched: 11. The CDR3 is 19 amino acids. The starting material was CD4+ or CD8+ T cells sorted from blood, obtained in a trial of the OX40 agonist ivuxolimab. The chain is built from TRBV14 and TRBJ1-4, with 11 bases aligning to TRBD1. The receptor's source is an adult with an advanced solid tumor such as melanoma, head and neck, liver or kidney cancer. CDR3 bases: TGTGCCAGCAGCACGAGACATGGGACAGGGGGACCAACTAATGAAAAACTGTTTTTT. Protein: CASSTRHGTGGPTNEKLFF.